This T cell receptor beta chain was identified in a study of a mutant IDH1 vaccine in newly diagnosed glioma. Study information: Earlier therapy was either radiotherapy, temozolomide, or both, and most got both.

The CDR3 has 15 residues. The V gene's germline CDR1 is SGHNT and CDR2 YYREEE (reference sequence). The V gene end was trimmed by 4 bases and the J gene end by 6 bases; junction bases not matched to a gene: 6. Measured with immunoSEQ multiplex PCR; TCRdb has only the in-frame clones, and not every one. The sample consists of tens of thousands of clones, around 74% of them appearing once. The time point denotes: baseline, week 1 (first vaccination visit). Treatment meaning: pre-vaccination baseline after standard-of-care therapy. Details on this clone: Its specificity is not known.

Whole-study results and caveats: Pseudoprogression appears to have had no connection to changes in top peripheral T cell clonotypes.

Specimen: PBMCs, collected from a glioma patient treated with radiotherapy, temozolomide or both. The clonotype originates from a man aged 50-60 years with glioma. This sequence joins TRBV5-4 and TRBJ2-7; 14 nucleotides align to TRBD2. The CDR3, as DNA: TGTGCCAGCAGCCCGACCGGGACTAGCGGGGGCGAGCAGTACTTC. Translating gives CASSPTGTSGGEQYF.